This TCR beta chain was recovered during a study of blood T cell repertoires in COVID-19. Study-wide background: Italy, Spain and the United States were the sources of the convalescent and acute COVID-19 samples. T cells, B-cell-depleted T cells, or PBMCs provided the cDNA or gDNA that served as material.

Per the study methods: Amplifying reference gene primers gave estimates of nucleated cell counts. The method was immunoSEQ multiplex PCR; TCRdb's version includes in-frame clones alone and lacks a portion of them. The DNA was the basis for D and trimming; V, J and clone size are from that table. Of about 320,000 clones listed, approximately 88% are singletons. Trimming cost V 1 base and J 7 bases; bases outside gene matches: 2. CDR3 length equals 15 residues. Germline V gives CDR1 SEHNR, CDR2 FQNEAQ (reference sequence). Cohort 3 donors were reported recovered after two negative PCRs, clearance, or symptom resolution.

V gene TRBV7-9 combines with J gene TRBJ1-6; 9 bases agree with TRBD1. This receptor was obtained from a man in his 60s who had recovered from COVID-19. The sequencing sample was made of PBMCs or T cells enriched from blood (not recorded which). CDR3 nucleotides: TGTGCCAGCAGCTTAGACGACAGGGGGAATTCACCCCTCCACTTT. The encoded protein is CASSLDDRGNSPLHF.